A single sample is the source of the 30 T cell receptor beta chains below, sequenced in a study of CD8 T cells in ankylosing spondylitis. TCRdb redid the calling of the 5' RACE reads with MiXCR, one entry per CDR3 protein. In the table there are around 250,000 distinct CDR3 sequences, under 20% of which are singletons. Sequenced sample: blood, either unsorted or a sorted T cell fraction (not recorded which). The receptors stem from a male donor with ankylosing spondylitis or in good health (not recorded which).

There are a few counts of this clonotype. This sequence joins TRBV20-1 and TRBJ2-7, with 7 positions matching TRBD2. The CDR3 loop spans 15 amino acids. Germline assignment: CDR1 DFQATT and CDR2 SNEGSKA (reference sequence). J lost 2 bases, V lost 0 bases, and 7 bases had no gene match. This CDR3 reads CSAREVDSGAYEQYF. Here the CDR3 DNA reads TGCAGTGCTAGAGAGGTAGACAGCGGGGCCTACGAGCAGTACTTC.

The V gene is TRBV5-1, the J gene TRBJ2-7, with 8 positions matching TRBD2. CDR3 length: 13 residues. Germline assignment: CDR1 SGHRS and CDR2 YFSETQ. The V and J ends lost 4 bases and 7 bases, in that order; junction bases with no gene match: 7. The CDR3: CASSPAGVGEQYF. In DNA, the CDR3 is TGCGCCAGCAGCCCAGCGGGAGTTGGGGAGCAGTACTTC.

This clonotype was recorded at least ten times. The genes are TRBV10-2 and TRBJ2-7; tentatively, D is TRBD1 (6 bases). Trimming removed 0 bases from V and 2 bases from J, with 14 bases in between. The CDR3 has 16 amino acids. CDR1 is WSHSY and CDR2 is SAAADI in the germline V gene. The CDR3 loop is CASSESEGENPYEQYF. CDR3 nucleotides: TGCGCCAGCAGTGAGTCCGAGGGGGAGAACCCCTACGAGCAGTACTTC.

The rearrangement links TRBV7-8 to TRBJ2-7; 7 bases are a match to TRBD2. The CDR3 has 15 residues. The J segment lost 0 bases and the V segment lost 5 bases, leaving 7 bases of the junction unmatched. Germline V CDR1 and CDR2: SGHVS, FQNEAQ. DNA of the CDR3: TGTGCCAGCAGCGAATGGCGGGGGACCTCCTACGAGCAGTACTTC. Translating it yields CASSEWRGTSYEQYF.

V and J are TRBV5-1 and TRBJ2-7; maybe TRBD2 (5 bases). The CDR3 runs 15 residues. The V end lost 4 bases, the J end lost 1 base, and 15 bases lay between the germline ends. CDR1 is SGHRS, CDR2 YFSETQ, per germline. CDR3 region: CASSLAQTNSYEQYF. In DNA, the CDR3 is TGCGCCAGCAGCCTCGCCCAGACTAATTCCTACGAGCAGTACTTC.

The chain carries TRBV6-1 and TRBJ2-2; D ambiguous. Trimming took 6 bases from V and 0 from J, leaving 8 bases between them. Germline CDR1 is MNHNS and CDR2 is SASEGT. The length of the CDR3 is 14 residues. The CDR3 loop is CASSRLTNTGELFF. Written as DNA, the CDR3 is TGTGCCAGCAGCCGCCTAACGAACACCGGGGAGCTGTTTTTT.

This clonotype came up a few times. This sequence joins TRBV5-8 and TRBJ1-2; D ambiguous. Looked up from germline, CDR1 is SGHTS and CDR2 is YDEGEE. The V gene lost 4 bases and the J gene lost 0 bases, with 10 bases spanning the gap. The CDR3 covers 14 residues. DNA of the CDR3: TGTGCCAGCAGCCCATTGGACGCTAACTATGGCTACACCTTC. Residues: CASSPLDANYGYTF.

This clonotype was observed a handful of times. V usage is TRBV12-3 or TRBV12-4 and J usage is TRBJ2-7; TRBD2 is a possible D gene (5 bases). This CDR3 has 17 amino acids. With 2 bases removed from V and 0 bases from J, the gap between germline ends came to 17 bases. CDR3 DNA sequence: TGTGCCAGCAGTTTAATCGGAGAGGGCGTAAGCTCCTACGAGCAGTACTTC. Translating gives CASSLIGEGVSSYEQYF.

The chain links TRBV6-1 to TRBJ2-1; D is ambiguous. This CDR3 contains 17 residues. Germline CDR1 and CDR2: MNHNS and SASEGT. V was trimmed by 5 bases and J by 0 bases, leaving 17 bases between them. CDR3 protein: CASSPARVSSSYNEQFF. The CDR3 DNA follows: TGTGCCAGCAGTCCCGCTCGAGTTAGCAGCTCCTACAATGAGCAGTTCTTC.

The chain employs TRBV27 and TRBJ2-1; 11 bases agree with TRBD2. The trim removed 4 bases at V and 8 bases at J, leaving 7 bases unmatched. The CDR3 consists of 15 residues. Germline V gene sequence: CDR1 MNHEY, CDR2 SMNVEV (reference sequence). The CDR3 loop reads CASSSGLAAGHEQFF. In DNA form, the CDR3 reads TGTGCCAGCAGTTCGGGACTAGCGGCAGGCCATGAGCAGTTCTTC.

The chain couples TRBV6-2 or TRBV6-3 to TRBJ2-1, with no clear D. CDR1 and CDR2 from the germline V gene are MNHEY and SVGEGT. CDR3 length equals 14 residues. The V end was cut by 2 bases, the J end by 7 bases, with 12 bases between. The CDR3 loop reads CASSYARITNEQFF. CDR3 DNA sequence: TGTGCCAGCAGTTACGCGCGGATTACTAATGAGCAGTTCTTC.

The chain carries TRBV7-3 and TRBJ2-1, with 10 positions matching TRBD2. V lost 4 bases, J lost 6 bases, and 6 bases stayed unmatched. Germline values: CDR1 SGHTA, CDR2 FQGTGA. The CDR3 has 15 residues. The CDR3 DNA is TGTGCCAGCAGCTCCGGACTAGCGGCAACCAATGAGCAGTTCTTC. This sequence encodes CASSSGLAATNEQFF. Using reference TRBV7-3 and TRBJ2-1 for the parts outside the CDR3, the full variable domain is GAGVSQTPSNKVTEKGKYVELRCDPISGHTALYWYRQSLGQGPEFLIYFQGTGAADDSGLPNDRFFAVRPEGSVSTLKIQRTERGDSAVYLCASSSGLAATNEQFFGPGTRLTVL.

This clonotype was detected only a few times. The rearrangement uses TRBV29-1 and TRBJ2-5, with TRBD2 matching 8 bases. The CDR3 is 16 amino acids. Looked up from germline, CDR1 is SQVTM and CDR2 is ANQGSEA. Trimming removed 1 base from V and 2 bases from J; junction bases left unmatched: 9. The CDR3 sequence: CSVEGLPTSGQETQYF. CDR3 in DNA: TGCAGCGTTGAAGGACTCCCCACTAGCGGACAAGAGACCCAGTACTTC.

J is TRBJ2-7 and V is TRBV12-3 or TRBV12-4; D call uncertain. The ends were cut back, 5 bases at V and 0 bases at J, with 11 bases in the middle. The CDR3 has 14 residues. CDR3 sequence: CASSPRLLSYEQYF. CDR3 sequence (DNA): TGTGCCAGCAGTCCACGACTCCTCTCCTACGAGCAGTACTTC.

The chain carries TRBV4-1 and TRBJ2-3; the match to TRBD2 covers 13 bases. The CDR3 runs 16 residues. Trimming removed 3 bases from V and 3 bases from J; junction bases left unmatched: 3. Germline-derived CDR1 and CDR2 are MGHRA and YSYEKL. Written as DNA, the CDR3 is TGCGCCAGCAGCCATACGGGACTAGCGGGGACAGATACGCAGTATTTT. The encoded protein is CASSHTGLAGTDTQYF.

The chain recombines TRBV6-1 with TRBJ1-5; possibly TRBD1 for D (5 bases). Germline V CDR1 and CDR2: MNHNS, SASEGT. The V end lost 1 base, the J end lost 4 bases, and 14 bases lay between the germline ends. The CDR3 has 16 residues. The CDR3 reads CASSEDPGWSNQPQHF. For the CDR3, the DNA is TGTGCCAGCAGTGAAGATCCAGGGTGGTCGAATCAGCCCCAGCATTTT.

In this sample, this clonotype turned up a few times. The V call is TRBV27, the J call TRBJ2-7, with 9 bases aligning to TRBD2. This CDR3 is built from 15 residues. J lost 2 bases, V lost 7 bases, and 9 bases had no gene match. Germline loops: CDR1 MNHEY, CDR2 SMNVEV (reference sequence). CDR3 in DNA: TGTGCCAGCACCGATCGCGGGGGGGGCCCCTACGAGCAGTACTTC. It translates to CASTDRGGGPYEQYF.

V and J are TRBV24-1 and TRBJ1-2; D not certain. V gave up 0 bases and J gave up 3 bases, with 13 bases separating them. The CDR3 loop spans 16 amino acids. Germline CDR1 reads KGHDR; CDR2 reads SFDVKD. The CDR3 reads CATSDLVAGFDYGYTF. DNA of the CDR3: TGTGCCACCAGTGATTTGGTCGCGGGGTTCGACTATGGCTACACCTTC.

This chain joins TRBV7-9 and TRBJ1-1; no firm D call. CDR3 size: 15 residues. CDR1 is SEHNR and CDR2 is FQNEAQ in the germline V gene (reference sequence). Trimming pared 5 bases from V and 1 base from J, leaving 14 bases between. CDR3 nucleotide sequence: TGTGCCAGCAGCCCGCTCGGACGGGGGAACACTGAAGCTTTCTTT. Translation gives CASSPLGRGNTEAFF.

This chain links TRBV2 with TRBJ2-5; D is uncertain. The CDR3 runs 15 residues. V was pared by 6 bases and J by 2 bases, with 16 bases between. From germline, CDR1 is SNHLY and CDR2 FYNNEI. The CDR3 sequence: CASRDIGGQQETQYF. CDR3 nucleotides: TGTGCCAGCAGGGATATCGGTGGGCAGCAAGAGACCCAGTACTTC.

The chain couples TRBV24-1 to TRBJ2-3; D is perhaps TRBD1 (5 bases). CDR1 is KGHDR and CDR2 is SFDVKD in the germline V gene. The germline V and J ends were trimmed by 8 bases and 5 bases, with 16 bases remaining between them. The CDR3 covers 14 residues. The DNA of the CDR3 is TGTGCCACCAAGCAGGGTATTGGCAGAGATACGCAGTATTTT. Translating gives CATKQGIGRDTQYF.

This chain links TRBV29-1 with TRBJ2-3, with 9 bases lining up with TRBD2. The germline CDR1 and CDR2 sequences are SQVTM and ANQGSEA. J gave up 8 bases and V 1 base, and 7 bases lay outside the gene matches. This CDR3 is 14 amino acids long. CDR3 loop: CSVEGPGLAITQYF. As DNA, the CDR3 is TGCAGCGTTGAAGGTCCGGGACTAGCAATTACGCAGTATTTT.

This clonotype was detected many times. CDR3 loop: CASTLTGTGELFF. The CDR3 DNA follows: TGTGCCAGCACTCTGACAGGGACCGGGGAGCTGTTTTTT. The V and J genes are TRBV28 and TRBJ2-2; TRBD1 aligns across 7 bases. This CDR3 is 13 amino acids long. After removal of 7 bases from V and 5 bases from J, the junction contained 4 bases not matched to a gene. Germline lookup yields CDR1 MDHEN and CDR2 SYDVKM.

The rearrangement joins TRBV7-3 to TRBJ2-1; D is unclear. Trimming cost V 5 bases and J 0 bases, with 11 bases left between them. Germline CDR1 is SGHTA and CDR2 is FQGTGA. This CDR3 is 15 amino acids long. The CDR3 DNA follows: TGTGCCAGCAGCCTAGAACCGGACTCCTACAATGAGCAGTTCTTC. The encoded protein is CASSLEPDSYNEQFF.

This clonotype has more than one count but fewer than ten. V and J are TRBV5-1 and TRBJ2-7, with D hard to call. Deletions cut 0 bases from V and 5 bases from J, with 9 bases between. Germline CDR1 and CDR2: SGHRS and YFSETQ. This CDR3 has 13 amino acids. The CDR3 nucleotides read TGCGCCAGCAGCTTGGCCTCCAACGACGAGCAGTACTTC. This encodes CASSLASNDEQYF.

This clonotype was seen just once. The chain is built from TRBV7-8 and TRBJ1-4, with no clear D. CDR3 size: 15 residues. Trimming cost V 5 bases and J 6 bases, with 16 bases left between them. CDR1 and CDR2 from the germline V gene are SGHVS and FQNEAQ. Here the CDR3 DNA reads TGTGCCAGCAGCCCCGACACCAGACTAGATGAAAAACTGTTTTTT. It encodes CASSPDTRLDEKLFF.

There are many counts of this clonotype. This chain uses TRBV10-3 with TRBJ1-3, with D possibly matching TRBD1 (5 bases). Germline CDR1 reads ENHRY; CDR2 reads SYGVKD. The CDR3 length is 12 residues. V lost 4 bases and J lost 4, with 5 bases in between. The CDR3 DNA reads TGTGCCATCAGTGGGGACGGAAACACCATATATTTT. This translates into CAISGDGNTIYF.

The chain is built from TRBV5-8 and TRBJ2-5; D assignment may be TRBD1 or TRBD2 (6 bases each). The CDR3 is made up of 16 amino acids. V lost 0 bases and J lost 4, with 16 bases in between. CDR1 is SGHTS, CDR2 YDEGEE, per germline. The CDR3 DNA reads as TGTGCCAGCAGCTTGGTGTGGGAGGACAGTCCAGAGACCCAGTACTTC. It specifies CASSLVWEDSPETQYF. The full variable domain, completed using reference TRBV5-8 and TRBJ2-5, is EAGVTQSPTHLIKTRGQQATLRCSPISGHTSVYWYQQALGLGLQFLLWYDEGEERNRGNFPPRFSGRQFPNYSSELNVNALELEDSALYLCASSLVWEDSPETQYFGPGTRLLVL.

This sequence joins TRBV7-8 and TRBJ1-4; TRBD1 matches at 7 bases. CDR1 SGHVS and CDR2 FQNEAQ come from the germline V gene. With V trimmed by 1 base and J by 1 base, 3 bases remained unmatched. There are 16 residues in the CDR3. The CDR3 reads CASSLGYRGTNEKLFF. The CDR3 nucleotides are TGTGCCAGCAGCTTAGGCTACAGGGGAACTAATGAAAAACTGTTTTTT.

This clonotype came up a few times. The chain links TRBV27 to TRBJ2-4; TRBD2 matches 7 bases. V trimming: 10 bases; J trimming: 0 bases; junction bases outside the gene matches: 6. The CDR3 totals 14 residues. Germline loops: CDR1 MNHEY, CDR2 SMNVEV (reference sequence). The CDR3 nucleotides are TGTGCCACTTCTAGCGGATTAGCCAAAAACATTCAGTACTTC. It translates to CATSSGLAKNIQYF.